The 4 T cell receptor beta chains below all came from one sample that was sequenced in a study of shared clonotypes between healthy human individuals. Only in-frame clones appear in the TCRdb table, and some are missing; sequencing was by immunoSEQ multiplex PCR. The data show a few hundred thousand clones, around 97% seen once. Sequenced input: naive CD4+ T cells sorted from blood. As for subset: CD45RA+ positively selected. The origin of the receptors is a woman aged 25 to 39 in good health.

The chain has TRBV28 and TRBJ2-5; 8 bases are shared with TRBD2. Germline CDR1 reads MDHEN; CDR2 reads SYDVKM. The CDR3 totals 12 residues. The V gene end was trimmed by 8 bases and the J gene end by 5 bases; junction bases not matched to a gene: 4. This chain's CDR3 is CASRGGDETQYF. CDR3 DNA: TGTGCCAGCCGGGGGGGGGATGAGACCCAGTACTTC.

A remark on this clone: The sample carries other DNA sequences with the same CDR3. This sequence joins TRBV5-1 and TRBJ2-7; 7 bases are a match to TRBD2. Germline lookup yields CDR1 SGHRS and CDR2 YFSETQ. Losses at the gene ends were 0 bases for V and 2 bases for J; bases not matched to a gene: 2. The CDR3 is 14 amino acids. CDR3 DNA: TGCGCCAGCAGCTTGGCTAGCGGCACCTACGAGCAGTACTTC. Protein: CASSLASGTYEQYF.

J is TRBJ1-5 and V is TRBV19, with a weak D call TRBD1 (5 bases). V dropped 5 bases and J dropped 0 bases, with 11 bases sitting between them. Looked up from germline, CDR1 is LNHDA and CDR2 is SQIVND (reference sequence). The CDR3 length is 15 residues. CDR3 sequence: CASSPGGYSNQPQHF. DNA of the CDR3: TGTGCCAGTAGTCCCGGGGGGTATAGCAATCAGCCCCAGCATTTT.

J is TRBJ2-3 and V is TRBV7-9; no firm D call. Trimming removed 5 bases from V and 2 bases from J, with 17 bases in between. Germline-derived CDR1 and CDR2 are SEHNR and FQNEAQ (reference sequence). This CDR3 comprises 16 residues. CDR3 nucleotides: TGTGCCAGCAGCCCTAGTGCTAGTTTTAACACAGATACGCAGTATTTT. As protein: CASSPSASFNTDTQYF.